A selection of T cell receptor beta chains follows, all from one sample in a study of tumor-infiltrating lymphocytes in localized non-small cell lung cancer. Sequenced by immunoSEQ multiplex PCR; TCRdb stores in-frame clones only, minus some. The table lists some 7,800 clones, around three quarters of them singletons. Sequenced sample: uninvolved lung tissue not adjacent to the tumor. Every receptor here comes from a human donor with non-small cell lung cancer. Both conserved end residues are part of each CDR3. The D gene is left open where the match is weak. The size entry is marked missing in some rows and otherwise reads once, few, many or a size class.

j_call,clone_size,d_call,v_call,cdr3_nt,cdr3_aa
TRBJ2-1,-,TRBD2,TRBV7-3,TGTGCCAGCAGCTTCGGGACTAGCGGTTACAATGAGCAGTTCTTC,CASSFGTSGYNEQFF
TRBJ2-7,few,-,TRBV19,TGTGCCAGTAGTATTGACAGCCAAACCAGCTACGAGCAGTACTTC,CASSIDSQTSYEQYF
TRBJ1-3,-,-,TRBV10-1,TGCGCCAGCCGGGGGGCGCCTGCTGGAAACACCATATATTTT,CASRGAPAGNTIYF
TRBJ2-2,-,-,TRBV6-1,TGTGCCAGCAGTGAGATAAACCGGGACCGTTACACCGGGGAGCTGTTTTTT,CASSEINRDRYTGELFF
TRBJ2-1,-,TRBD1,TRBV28,TGTGCCAGCAGCACAACCGGGACAGGCGTATACAATGAGCAGTTCTTC,CASSTTGTGVYNEQFF
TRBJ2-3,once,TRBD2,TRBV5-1,TGCGCCAGCAGCTTGGAGACTAGCGGGATCACAGATACGCAGTATTTT,CASSLETSGITDTQYF
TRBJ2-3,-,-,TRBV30,TGTGCCTGTAGGGCCCAGGGGTACACAGATACGCAGTATTTT,CACRAQGYTDTQYF
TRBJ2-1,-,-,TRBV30,TGTGCCTTCCAAGGGGGGGTTGAGCAGTTCTTC,CAFQGGVEQFF
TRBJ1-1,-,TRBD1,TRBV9,TGTGCCAGCAGCGTACCGGACAGGGGGAACACTGAAGCTTTCTTT,CASSVPDRGNTEAFF
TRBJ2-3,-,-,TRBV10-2,TGCGCCAGCAGTGGCCGGGACGCGGGTGACACAGATACGCAGTATTTT,CASSGRDAGDTDTQYF
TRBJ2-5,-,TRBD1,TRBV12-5,TGTGCTAGTGGACAGGGGTACCAAGAGACCCAGTACTTC,CASGQGYQETQYF
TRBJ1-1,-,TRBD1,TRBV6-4,TGTGCCAGCAGGCAGGACAGGTGGAACACTGAAGCTTTCTTT,CASRQDRWNTEAFF
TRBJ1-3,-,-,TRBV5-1,TGCGCCAGCAGCCCGGACAGTTCTGGAAACACCATATATTTT,CASSPDSSGNTIYF
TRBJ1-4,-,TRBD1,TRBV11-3,TGTGCCAGCAGCCTGGACAGGGACGAAAAACTGTTTTTT,CASSLDRDEKLFF
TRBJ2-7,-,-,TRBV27,TGTGCCAGCAGTTTAGGCGGTTACGAGCAGTACTTC,CASSLGGYEQYF
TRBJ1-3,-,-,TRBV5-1,TGCGCCAGCAGCTTGGACGACCTAAGCTCTGGAAACACCATATATTTT,CASSLDDLSSGNTIYF
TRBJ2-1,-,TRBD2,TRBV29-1,TGCAGCGTTGAAGATAGGACTAGCGGCGAGGGAGAGCAGTTCTTC,CSVEDRTSGEGEQFF
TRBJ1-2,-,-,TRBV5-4,TGTGCCAGCAGCGTGGGTGGGGTAGGCGGCTACACCTTC,CASSVGGVGGYTF
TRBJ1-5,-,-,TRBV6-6,TGTGCCAGCAATACAGGACAGCTCTATAGCAATCAGCCCCAGCATTTT,CASNTGQLYSNQPQHF
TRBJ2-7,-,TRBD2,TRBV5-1,TGCGCCAGCAGCTTAGGAGGACTAGCAGAGCAGTACTTC,CASSLGGLAEQYF
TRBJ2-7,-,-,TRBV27,TGTGCCAGCAGTTTATCCCCCCGCTACGAGCAGTACTTC,CASSLSPRYEQYF
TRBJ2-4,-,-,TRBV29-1,TGCAGCGTCTTATATAGAAACATTCAGTACTTC,CSVLYRNIQYF
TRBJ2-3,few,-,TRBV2,TGTGCCAGCTCCCCGACGGGTCCCACAGATACGCAGTATTTT,CASSPTGPTDTQYF
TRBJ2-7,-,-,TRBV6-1,TGTGCCAGCAGTGAAGCCAAATCATACGAGCAGTACTTC,CASSEAKSYEQYF
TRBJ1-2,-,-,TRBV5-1,TGCGCCAGCAGCTTCGGATCTAACTATGGCTACACCTTC,CASSFGSNYGYTF
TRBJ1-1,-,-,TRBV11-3,TGTGCCAGCAGCGGAACAGGGACTAGGGACACTGAAGCTTTCTTT,CASSGTGTRDTEAFF
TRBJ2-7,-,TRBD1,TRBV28,TGTGCCAGCAGTACAGGGGGCCTAACCTACGAGCAGTACTTC,CASSTGGLTYEQYF
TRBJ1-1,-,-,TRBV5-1,TGCGCCAGCACCGAAGGAACTGAAGCTTTCTTT,CASTEGTEAFF
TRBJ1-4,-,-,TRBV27,TGTGCCAGCAGTCTAAAGCCGGATACATATGAAAAACTGTTTTTT,CASSLKPDTYEKLFF
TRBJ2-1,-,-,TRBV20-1,TGCAGTGCTAGGGGTGGAAGTGAGCAGTTCTTC,CSARGGSEQFF
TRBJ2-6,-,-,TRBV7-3,TGTGCCAGCAGCTTATCGTCAGGTAGTGGGGCCAACGTCCTGACTTTC,CASSLSSGSGANVLTF
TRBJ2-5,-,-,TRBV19,TGTGCCAGTAGGCCTGGAGGGGTTTGGGAGGAGACCCAGTACTTC,CASRPGGVWEETQYF
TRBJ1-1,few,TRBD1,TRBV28,TGTGCCAGCATTACAGGGGGCTTCTTCACTGAAGCTTTCTTT,CASITGGFFTEAFF
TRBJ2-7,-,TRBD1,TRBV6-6,TGTGCCAGCAGTTCACCGGGACAGGGGCTGTACGAGCAGTACTTC,CASSSPGQGLYEQYF
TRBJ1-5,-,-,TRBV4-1,TGCGCCAGCAGCCAAGCAGAGGATAGGGGATATAGCAATCAGCCCCAGCATTTT,CASSQAEDRGYSNQPQHF
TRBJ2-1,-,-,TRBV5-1,TGCGCCAGCAGCTTGGTAAGGAATGAGCAGTTCTTC,CASSLVRNEQFF
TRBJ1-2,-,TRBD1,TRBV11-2,TGTGCCAGCAGCTTAGCAGGGGGCTATTCTAACTATGGCTACACCTTC,CASSLAGGYSNYGYTF
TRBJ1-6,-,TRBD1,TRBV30,TGTGCCTGGACCCTGGGAGACAGGGATTCACCCCTCCACTTT,CAWTLGDRDSPLHF
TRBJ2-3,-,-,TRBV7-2,TGTGCCAGCAGCTTAACGCGTGCGGGGACAGATACGCAGTATTTT,CASSLTRAGTDTQYF
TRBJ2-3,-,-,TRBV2,TGTGCCAGCAGAGGCGCTAGCAGCCCTAGCACAGATACGCAGTATTTT,CASRGASSPSTDTQYF
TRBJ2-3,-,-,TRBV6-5,TGTGCCAGCAGCTCCAGCGGGTATAGCACAGATACGCAGTATTTT,CASSSSGYSTDTQYF
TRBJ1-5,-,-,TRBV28,TGTGCCAGCAGTTCCCCGGGGACTAATCAGCCCCAGCATTTT,CASSSPGTNQPQHF
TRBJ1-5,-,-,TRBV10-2,TGCGCCAGCAGTGAGTCACAGGCTCTCAATCAGCCCCAGCATTTT,CASSESQALNQPQHF
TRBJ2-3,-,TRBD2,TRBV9,TGTGCCAGCAGCCCCAGCGGGAGGGCAACAGATACGCAGTATTTT,CASSPSGRATDTQYF
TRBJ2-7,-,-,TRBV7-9,TGTGCCAGCAGCTTTGGCTACAGCTACGAGCAGTACTTC,CASSFGYSYEQYF
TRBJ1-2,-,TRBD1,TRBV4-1,TGCGCCAGCAGCCCCGCGGGACAGGGGTATGGCTACACCTTC,CASSPAGQGYGYTF
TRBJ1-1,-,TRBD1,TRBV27,TGTGCCAGCAGTCCGGACAGGGGCACTGAAGCTTTCTTT,CASSPDRGTEAFF
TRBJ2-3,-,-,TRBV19,TGTGCCAGTAGTTTCGGACAGAGGGGAACAGATACGCAGTATTTT,CASSFGQRGTDTQYF
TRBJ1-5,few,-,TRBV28,TGTGCCAGCAGGGGGGGGGCTCAGCCCCAGCATTTT,CASRGGAQPQHF
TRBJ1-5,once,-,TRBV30,TGTGCCTGGAGTACGGTACACCAGCCCCAGCATTTT,CAWSTVHQPQHF
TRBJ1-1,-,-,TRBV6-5,TGTGCCAGTCGCCGGGGTTCGAACACTGAAGCTTTCTTT,CASRRGSNTEAFF
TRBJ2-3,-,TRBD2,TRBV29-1,TGCAGCGTTCCCGGGACTAGCGGGAGCCGCGCAGATACGCAGTATTTT,CSVPGTSGSRADTQYF